The 19 T cell receptor beta chains presented below share a single source sample, sequenced in a study of blood T cells in healthy people across ages. Through a sample-barcoded 5' primer and a J-beta primer mix, a second PCR was run for about 7 to 12 cycles. MiXCR was run by TCRdb on the 5' RACE reads, yielding one entry per CDR3 protein. Seen here are hundreds of thousands of distinct CDR3 sequences, 32% observed once, and the top ten hold 15%. The sample taken for sequencing was blood. These receptors were collected from an elderly woman in good health.

The V call is TRBV29-1, the J call TRBJ1-1; the D gene is possibly TRBD1 (5 bases). Germline lookup yields CDR1 SQVTM and CDR2 ANQGSEA. The CDR3 is 14 residues long. The CDR3 region is CLIVMGPMNTEAFF. Here the CDR3 DNA reads TGCCTGATAGTTATGGGGCCCATGAACACTGAAGCTTTCTTT.

J is TRBJ2-7 and V is TRBV7-2; no firm D call. Trimming left V 5 bases short and J 0 bases short, with 11 bases between. Germline V gene sequence: CDR1 SGHTA, CDR2 FQGNSA. The length of the CDR3 is 14 residues. This CDR3 is CASSTDCSSYEQYV. The CDR3 DNA is TGTGCCAGCAGCACAGACTGCTCCTCCTACGAGCAGTACGTC.

This clonotype was counted a few times. The chain employs TRBV20-1 and TRBJ1-1, with D unresolved. Germline V gene data show CDR1 as DFQATT and CDR2 as SNEGSKA (reference sequence). The germline V and J ends were trimmed by 2 bases and 1 base, with 11 bases remaining between them. The CDR3 totals 14 residues. The CDR3 DNA reads TGCAGTGCTAGAACGTCCTCCCCGAACACTGAAGCTTTCTTT. Translation gives CSARTSSPNTEAFF.

About this clonotype itself: A clone one base away is much larger, so this may be a read error. J is TRBJ1-6 and V is TRBV20-1, with 7 bases aligning to TRBD1. CDR1 DFQATT and CDR2 SNEGSKA come from the germline V gene (reference sequence). The CDR3 has 15 amino acids. This CDR3 is CSARERRGYNSLLHF. In DNA, the CDR3 is TGCAGTGCTAGAGAGCGCAGGGGGTATAATTCACTCCTCCACTTT.

Points on this clonotype: Just one base apart from a much larger clone, this may be a read error. The chain employs TRBV27 and TRBJ2-7; 8 bases agree with TRBD1. Germline CDR1 is MNHEY and CDR2 is SMNVEV (reference sequence). The CDR3 consists of 16 residues. The CDR3: CASSPGRQGSSYELYF. As DNA, the CDR3 is TGTGCCAGCAGTCCGGGCCGACAGGGGAGCTCCTACGAGCTGTACTTC.

The sample holds a few counts of this clonotype. This may stem from a read error, because a much larger clone lies one nucleotide away. V is TRBV5-1 and J is TRBJ2-7; the D call may be TRBD1 or TRBD2 (5 bases each). V lost 4 bases, J lost 7 bases, and 27 bases lay in between. This CDR3 spans 17 amino acids. CDR1 is SGHRS and CDR2 is YFSETQ in the germline V gene. The CDR3 region has the DNA TGCGCCAGCAGCGAGGCGGGCTTAGGGGCCCTCGGGGATGAGCAGTACTTC. Its translation is CASSEAGLGALGDEQYF. The full variable domain, completed using reference TRBV5-1 and TRBJ2-7, is KAGVTQTPRYLIKTRGQQVTLSCSPISGHRSVSWYQQTPGQGLQFLFEYFSETQRNKGNFPGRFSGRQFSNSRSEMNVSTLELGDSALYLCASSEAGLGALGDEQYFGPGTRLTVT.

This clonotype was counted a few times. Since a much larger clone is just one base distant, this may be a read error. The J gene is TRBJ2-5, the V gene TRBV2; 12 nucleotides align to TRBD2. Germline V CDR1 and CDR2: SNHLY, FYNNEI. V gave up 1 base and J gave up 5 bases; unmatched junction bases: 14. The CDR3 totals 19 residues. The CDR3 coding sequence is TGTGCCAGCAGTGAAGGTCGGGGACTAGCGGGCGCCCGGAGTGAGACCCAGTACTTC. Residues: CASSEGRGLAGARSETQYF. The whole variable domain, filled in from reference TRBV2 and TRBJ2-5, reads EPEVTQTPSHQVTQMGQEVILRCVPISNHLYFYWYRQILGQKVEFLVSFYNNEISEKSEIFDDQFSVERPDGSNFTLKIRSTKLEDSAMYFCASSEGRGLAGARSETQYFGPGTRLLVL.

This clonotype was seen many times. The rearrangement links TRBV20-1 to TRBJ2-3; TRBD2 matches at 8 bases. The CDR3 extends over 15 amino acids. Per the germline V gene, CDR1 is DFQATT and CDR2 is SNEGSKA (reference sequence). V trimming: 4 bases; J trimming: 2 bases; junction bases outside the gene matches: 8. The CDR3 here is CSATLSSGITDTQYF. For the CDR3, the DNA is TGCAGTGCTACCCTTAGTAGCGGGATCACAGATACGCAGTATTTT.

The chain is built from TRBV2 and TRBJ2-7; TRBD2 matches 13 bases. CDR3 length: 15 amino acids. Losses at the gene ends were 7 bases for V and 7 bases for J; bases not matched to a gene: 10. Per the germline V gene, CDR1 is SNHLY and CDR2 is FYNNEI. The CDR3, as DNA: TGTGCCAGCACTCGGACTAGCGGGGGAGTAAATGAGCAGTACTTC. It encodes CASTRTSGGVNEQYF.

J is TRBJ1-2 and V is TRBV28; 9 bases are shared with TRBD1. This CDR3 region has 14 residues. V lost 8 bases and J lost 11; bases outside the gene matches: 15. The germline V gene has CDR1 MDHEN and CDR2 SYDVKM. In DNA form, the CDR3 reads TGTGCCAGCGGCCTGACAGGGGGTAAGGGGGATTACACCTTC. It is translated as CASGLTGGKGDYTF.

A word on this clonotype: A much bigger clone sits one base away, suggesting this may be a read error. The rearrangement links TRBV18 to TRBJ1-5, with D perhaps TRBD1 (6 bases). The germline V gene encodes CDR1 KGHSH and CDR2 LQKENI. The CDR3 has 13 amino acids. The CDR3 reads CTSSPGAGEPQHF. Written as DNA, the CDR3 is TGTACCAGCTCACCAGGGGCGGGAGAGCCCCAGCATTTT.

Worth noting for this clonotype: It may be a read error: a sequence one base away is much more abundant. V and J are TRBV2 and TRBJ2-5; weak D call: TRBD2 (6 bases). The DNA end lines up better with TRBJ2-7; the J call may be wrong. The CDR3 has 15 amino acids. Germline loops: CDR1 SNHLY, CDR2 FYNNEI. The CDR3: CASTEEGITAYEQYF. The DNA of the CDR3 is TGTGCCAGCACCGAGGAGGGTATAACCGCCTACGAGCAGTACTTC.

This chain connects TRBV6-5 to TRBJ1-2; D remains unclear. Germline assignment: CDR1 MNHEY and CDR2 SVGAGI. V dropped 4 bases and J dropped 4 bases, with 19 bases sitting between them. CDR3 length equals 16 residues. The CDR3 DNA is TGTGCCAGCAGTTCAACCTGGGGAGAAGTAATCTATGGCTACACCTTC. It translates to CASSSTWGEVIYGYTF.

This clonotype has a count of ten or more. The chain combines TRBV6-2 or TRBV6-3 with TRBJ2-2; tentatively, D is TRBD1 (5 bases). Trimming pared 0 bases from V and 3 bases from J, leaving 11 bases between. CDR1 and CDR2 from the germline V gene are MNHEY and SVGEGT. CDR3 size: 16 residues. The chain's CDR3 is CASSYSTPGYTGELFF. The DNA for the CDR3 is TGTGCCAGCAGTTACTCGACCCCAGGGTACACCGGGGAGCTGTTTTTT.

In regard to this clonotype: One end of the junction does not line up with germline, which may come from a read error. The chain has TRBV20-1 and TRBJ1-1; 7 nucleotides line up with TRBD1. The CDR3 runs to 18 residues. Per germline, CDR1 DFQATT and CDR2 SNEGSKA (reference sequence). The chain's CDR3 is CSAGDKGPTGRGNTEAFF. CDR3 bases: TGCAGTGCTGGAGATAAAGGCCCGACAGGGCGTGGGAACACTGAAGCTTTCTTT.

At least ten counts were recorded for this clonotype. This chain connects TRBV29-1 to TRBJ1-2, with D hard to call. The CDR3 totals 11 residues. Germline CDR1 SQVTM, CDR2 ANQGSEA. Trimming took off 4 bases at V and 0 bases at J, with 3 bases between the two ends. CDR3 in DNA: TGCAGCGTTGCTGCTAACTATGGCTACACCTTC. It yields the protein CSVAANYGYTF.

This clonotype was found many times. The rearrangement uses TRBV2 and TRBJ2-7; either TRBD1 or TRBD2 may fit D (5 bases each). CDR1 and CDR2 from the germline V gene are SNHLY and FYNNEI. V was pared by 4 bases and J by 3 bases, with 10 bases between. The length of the CDR3 is 13 residues. CDR3 nucleotides: TGTGCCAGCAGTGCGGGGCGATACTACGAGCAGTACTTC. This codes for CASSAGRYYEQYF.

This clonotype showed up many times. V is TRBV20-1 and J is TRBJ2-3, with D perhaps matching TRBD1 (6 bases). The V and J ends lost 6 bases and 7 bases respectively, with 20 bases between them. The germline gives CDR1 DFQATT, CDR2 SNEGSKA (reference sequence). The CDR3 is made up of 14 amino acids. This CDR3 is CSARGREASNTQYF. CDR3 coding DNA: TGCAGTGCCAGGGGCAGGGAAGCATCAAATACGCAGTATTTT.

V gene TRBV7-8 combines with J gene TRBJ2-4; 10 positions agree with TRBD2. The better agreement between TRBJ2-7 and the DNA end casts doubt on the J call. Germline-derived CDR1 and CDR2 are SGHVS and FQNEAQ. There are 16 residues in the CDR3. The CDR3 nucleotides are TGTGCCAGCAGTCGAAGCGGGGGGGCTCCCAGCTACGAGCAGTACTTC. Translated: CASSRSGGAPSYEQYF.